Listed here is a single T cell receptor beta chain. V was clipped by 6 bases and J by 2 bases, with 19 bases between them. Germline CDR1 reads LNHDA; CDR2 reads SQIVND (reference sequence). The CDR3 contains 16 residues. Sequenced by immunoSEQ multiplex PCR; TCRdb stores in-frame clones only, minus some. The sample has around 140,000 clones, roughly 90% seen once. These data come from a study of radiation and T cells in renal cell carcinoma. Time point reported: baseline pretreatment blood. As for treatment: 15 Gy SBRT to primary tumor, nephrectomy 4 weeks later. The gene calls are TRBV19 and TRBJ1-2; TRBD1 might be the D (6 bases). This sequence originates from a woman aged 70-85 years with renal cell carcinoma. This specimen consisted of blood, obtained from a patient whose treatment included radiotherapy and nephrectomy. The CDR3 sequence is CASSPTGSDRNYGYTF. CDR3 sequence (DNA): TGTGCCAGTAGCCCCACCGGGAGCGACAGGAACTATGGCTACACCTTC.